The clone carrying this T cell receptor (beta chain) was observed once. Clones were read by immunoSEQ multiplex PCR, and TCRdb kept only the in-frame ones, dropping some. The repertoire consists of approximately 260,000 clones, with 70% to 90% occurring once and the leading ten covering approximately 11%. The CDR3 covers 15 residues. Between the trimmed V and J ends, which lost 4 bases and 3 bases, there was a span of 17 bases. Germline V gene lookup returns CDR1 SGHRS and CDR2 YFSETQ. This record belongs to a study of blood T cell repertoires in COVID-19. The receptor comes from a woman in her 70s with acute or convalescent COVID-19. Source material: peripheral blood. This chain links TRBV5-1 with TRBJ2-7, with D possibly being TRBD2 (6 bases). As DNA, the CDR3 is TGCGCCAGCAGCCCGGCCCGGGGGACGTTCTACGAGCAGTACTTC. Translating it yields CASSPARGTFYEQYF.